The 21 T cell receptor beta chains below all came from one sample that was sequenced in a study of cytomegalovirus exposure and HLA in healthy donors. Data came from immunoSEQ multiplex PCR; TCRdb stores just in-frame clones and leaves some out. The table shows some 170,000 clones, with roughly 86% occurring only once. The sequenced material came from PBMCs. These TCRs come from a young woman in good health and CMV-seropositive.

The chain joins TRBV5-6 to TRBJ1-2; the D is unclear. Germline V lookup: CDR1 SGHDT, CDR2 YYEEEE. Trimming took off 4 bases at V and 13 bases at J, with 14 bases between the two ends. CDR3 length: 11 amino acids. CDR3 sequence (DNA): TGTGCCAGCAGCGGACGAGGGAAATCCACCTTC. Translated: CASSGRGKSTF.

The chain recombines TRBV28 with TRBJ2-7, with a weak D call TRBD2 (7 bases). CDR1 is MDHEN, CDR2 SYDVKM, per germline. Trimming pared 4 bases from V and 5 bases from J, leaving 15 bases between. This CDR3 has 14 amino acids. In DNA form, the CDR3 reads TGTGCCAGCAGTTCCTCGGGGGGCGAGGACGAGCAGTACTTC. This codes for CASSSSGGEDEQYF.

The genes are TRBV30 and TRBJ1-3, with TRBD1 identical over 10 bases. Germline loops: CDR1 GTSNPN, CDR2 SVGIG (reference sequence). V was clipped by 2 bases and J by 0 bases; unmatched bases: 19. The CDR3 totals 21 residues. CDR3 nucleotides: TGTGCCTGGAGTTATTTTATCTCCGGGACAGGGGTCTTTCGCTCTGGAAACACCATATATTTT. Protein: CAWSYFISGTGVFRSGNTIYF. The full variable domain, rest sourced from reference TRBV30 and TRBJ1-3, is SQTIHQWPATLVQPVGSPLSLECTVEGTSNPNLYWYRQAAGRGLQLLFYSVGIGQISSEVPQNLSASRPQDRQFILSSKKLLLSDSGFYLCAWSYFISGTGVFRSGNTIYFGEGSWLTVV.

The chain is built from TRBV5-6 and TRBJ1-3, with TRBD1 as a possible D gene (6 bases). Per the germline V gene, CDR1 is SGHDT and CDR2 is YYEEEE. V was cut by 5 bases and J by 4 bases, with 10 bases left in between. The CDR3 is 13 amino acids. The CDR3, as DNA: TGTGCCAGCAGGGCTACAGGGGGAAACACCATATATTTT. It yields the protein CASRATGGNTIYF.

V and J are TRBV5-1 and TRBJ2-7; 12 bases fit TRBD2. Germline V gene sequence: CDR1 SGHRS, CDR2 YFSETQ. J lost 6 bases, V lost 2 bases, and 6 bases had no gene match. This CDR3 comprises 15 residues. The CDR3 spells CASSLRLGLAGEQYF. The DNA of the CDR3 is TGCGCCAGCAGCTTACGTTTGGGACTAGCGGGCGAGCAGTACTTC.

This chain links TRBV29-1 with TRBJ1-2; D is uncertain. V was trimmed by 0 bases and J by 5 bases, leaving 4 bases between them. The V gene's germline CDR1 is SQVTM and CDR2 ANQGSEA. The CDR3 has 11 residues. The CDR3 loop is CSVEEAYGYTF. Here the CDR3 DNA reads TGCAGCGTTGAAGAAGCGTATGGCTACACCTTC.

This clone was seen more than once but under ten times. In nucleotides, the CDR3 is TGTGCCAGCGGCCGGGGGGGCCTGAACACTGAAGCTTTCTTT. It encodes CASGRGGLNTEAFF. This chain joins TRBV9 and TRBJ1-1; possibly TRBD1 for D (6 bases). V was clipped by 7 bases and J by 0 bases, with 13 bases between them. Germline CDR1 SGDLS, CDR2 YYNGEE. The CDR3 consists of 14 residues.

This clone was seen more than once but under ten times. The chain joins TRBV19 to TRBJ1-4, with 7 bases that match TRBD1. The CDR3 sequence is 14 residues long. V shed 7 bases, J shed 7 bases, and the junction held 9 bases outside the gene matches. Germline-derived CDR1 and CDR2 are LNHDA and SQIVND (reference sequence). CDR3 DNA: TGTGCCAGTAACAGGGGTCCGATGGGTGAAAAACTGTTTTTT. It codes for CASNRGPMGEKLFF.

The V and J genes are TRBV30 and TRBJ2-1; D call uncertain. The CDR3 consists of 12 residues. Germline V gene lookup returns CDR1 GTSNPN and CDR2 SVGIG (reference sequence). The ends were cut back, 3 bases at V and 5 bases at J, with 8 bases in the middle. The CDR3 DNA follows: TGTGCCTGGAGCGGGTCGAACAATGAGCAGTTCTTC. Its protein is CAWSGSNNEQFF.

The V and J genes are TRBV9 and TRBJ2-3, with D unclear. The CDR3 totals 15 residues. CDR1 is SGDLS, CDR2 YYNGEE, per germline. V was cut by 1 base and J by 0 bases, with 9 bases left in between. CDR3 loop: CASSVMVGSTDTQYF. The CDR3, as DNA: TGTGCCAGCAGCGTAATGGTCGGGAGCACAGATACGCAGTATTTT.

V usage is TRBV9 and J usage is TRBJ1-5; D uncertain. The V gene's germline CDR1 is SGDLS and CDR2 YYNGEE. V shed 0 bases and J shed 3 bases, with 13 bases lying between them. CDR3 size: 16 residues. CDR3 nucleotide sequence: TGTGCCAGCAGCGTAGAGAACAGCCAATTCAATCAGCCCCAGCATTTT. Residues: CASSVENSQFNQPQHF.

This chain connects TRBV27 to TRBJ2-7, with TRBD2 as a possible D gene (6 bases). This CDR3 is built from 15 residues. Per the germline V gene, CDR1 is MNHEY and CDR2 is SMNVEV (reference sequence). Deletions cut 6 bases from V and 4 bases from J, with 19 bases between. The CDR3 nucleotides are TGTGCCAGCAGCCCAGGGACTTTCGTTTATTACGAGCAGTACTTC. It encodes CASSPGTFVYYEQYF.

The chain couples TRBV6-1 to TRBJ2-5; 10 nucleotides match TRBD2. The germline gives CDR1 MNHNS, CDR2 SASEGT. The V gene end was trimmed by 2 bases and the J gene end by 5 bases; junction bases not matched to a gene: 14. The CDR3 runs 18 residues. CDR3 region: CASSELASGRFGRETQYF. The DNA for the CDR3 is TGTGCCAGCAGTGAATTGGCTAGCGGGAGATTCGGAAGGGAGACCCAGTACTTC.

The chain combines TRBV5-4 with TRBJ1-2; D is possibly TRBD1 (5 bases). The germline V gene encodes CDR1 SGHNT and CDR2 YYREEE (reference sequence). This CDR3 region has 16 residues. Trimming stripped 5 bases from V and 4 bases from J, with 21 bases between. The CDR3 coding sequence is TGTGCCAGCAGACCTGGGGGGGAGTCCGGGATCTATGGCTACACCTTC. It encodes CASRPGGESGIYGYTF.

This chain links TRBV28 with TRBJ2-7; the match to TRBD2 covers 7 bases. This CDR3 comprises 12 residues. From germline, CDR1 is MDHEN and CDR2 SYDVKM. With V trimmed by 11 bases and J by 1 base, 5 bases remained unmatched. In DNA, the CDR3 is TGTGCCGTGGGACTAATATCCTACGAGCAGTACTTC. Its protein product is CAVGLISYEQYF. The variable domain in full, completed from reference TRBV28 and TRBJ2-7, reads DVKVTQSSRYLVKRTGEKVFLECVQDMDHENMFWYRQDPGLGLRLIYFSYDVKMKEKGDIPEGYSVSREKKERFSLILESASTNQTSMYLCAVGLISYEQYFGPGTRLTVT.

The chain joins TRBV28 to TRBJ1-1, with D perhaps matching TRBD1 (6 bases). The CDR3 length is 14 residues. From germline, CDR1 is MDHEN and CDR2 SYDVKM. V lost 5 bases to trimming and J lost 1 base, with 11 bases between them. DNA for the CDR3: TGTGCCAGCAGTATACCGGGACAGAACACTGAAGCTTTCTTT. It yields the protein CASSIPGQNTEAFF.

This clone was seen only a few times. CDR3 DNA: TGTGCCTGGAGTGTAAACAGGGACTACGAGCAGTACTTC. Encoded protein: CAWSVNRDYEQYF. V is TRBV30 and J is TRBJ2-7; D might be TRBD1 (6 bases). V gave up 0 bases and J gave up 3 bases, with 9 bases separating them. The CDR3 spans 13 residues. Germline V gene sequence: CDR1 GTSNPN, CDR2 SVGIG (reference sequence).

The chain couples TRBV7-2 to TRBJ2-1, with 7 nucleotides matching TRBD2. CDR1 SGHTA and CDR2 FQGNSA come from the germline V gene. J was trimmed by 5 bases and V by 5 bases; bases with no gene match: 6. There are 14 residues in the CDR3. The chain's CDR3 is CASSAGLEHNEQFF. CDR3 nucleotides: TGTGCCAGCAGCGCCGGACTAGAGCACAATGAGCAGTTCTTC.

The chain combines TRBV5-4 with TRBJ1-2, with 7 bases lining up with TRBD1. Germline V CDR1 and CDR2: SGHNT, YYREEE (reference sequence). This CDR3 spans 17 amino acids. The V gene end was trimmed by 4 bases and the J gene end by 2 bases; junction bases not matched to a gene: 14. Here the CDR3 DNA reads TGTGCCAGCAGCGGCACCCCGGACAGGCTAAGAAACTATGGCTACACCTTC. Its protein product is CASSGTPDRLRNYGYTF.

This CDR3 is CASSPSSGRSNTQYF. The CDR3 nucleotides are TGTGCCAGCAGCCCATCTAGCGGGAGGTCTAATACGCAGTATTTT. The chain has TRBV11-2 and TRBJ2-3, with TRBD2 identical over 11 bases. The length of the CDR3 is 15 residues. Germline CDR1 SGHAT, CDR2 FQNNGV. The V segment lost 5 bases and the J segment 7 bases; nucleotides outside the gene matches: 8.

The V call is TRBV4-2, the J call TRBJ2-3; the match to TRBD1 covers 10 bases. The germline V gene encodes CDR1 LGHNA and CDR2 YNFKEQ. This CDR3 region has 16 residues. V was pared by 3 bases and J by 3 bases, with 6 bases of the junction left unmatched. The CDR3 loop is CASSHAPGQGTDTQYF. DNA for the CDR3: TGTGCCAGCAGCCATGCACCGGGACAGGGGACAGATACGCAGTATTTT.